This T cell receptor beta chain emerged from a study of control samples from healthy donors and cancer patients. Trimming removed 6 bases from V and 13 bases from J; junction bases left unmatched: 6. CDR3 length: 12 amino acids. Profiled with immunoSEQ multiplex PCR; TCRdb holds only in-frame clones, not every one. The profile shows 90,000 to 100,000 clones, 75% to 85% of them singletons. The chain carries TRBV12-3 or TRBV12-4 and TRBJ1-5; 10 bases line up with TRBD1. The sequenced sample consisted of blood. This clonotype originated in a woman in her twenties or thirties in good health. The CDR3: CASRFGTGAQHF. The CDR3 DNA is TGTGCCAGCAGATTCGGGACAGGGGCTCAGCATTTT.